This TCR beta chain comes out of a study of blood T cells in healthy people across ages. There were at least 5.5 micrograms of total RNA extracted from every sample. Primed by a sample-barcoded 5' primer and a J-beta primer mix, a second PCR proceeded for 7 to 11 cycles. A tag from a template-switch adaptor with 12 random nucleotides marked each cDNA molecule. TCRdb used MiXCR to reprocess the 5' RACE reads, holding one entry per CDR3 protein. The repertoire holds hundreds of thousands of distinct CDR3 sequences, with around 52% as singletons. Notes on the study in general: Estimates of total diversity, which came from one million sequenced T cells, were considered to be underestimates. Older age went with lower TCR beta diversity per million T cells, in a roughly linear way.

A remark on this clonotype: Its antigen is as yet unknown.

Per germline, CDR1 MGHRA and CDR2 YSYEKL. With 6 bases removed from V and 10 bases from J, the gap between germline ends came to 28 bases. The CDR3 contains 17 residues. Sequenced input: blood. The TCR was taken from a woman of 80 years or more in good health. J is TRBJ2-1 and V is TRBV4-1, with D perhaps matching TRBD1 (6 bases). This chain's CDR3 is CASSPVRLGQGSYEQFF. Written as DNA, the CDR3 is TGCGCCAGCAGTCCTGTGAGGTTGGGGCAGGGGAGTTACGAGCAGTTCTTC.